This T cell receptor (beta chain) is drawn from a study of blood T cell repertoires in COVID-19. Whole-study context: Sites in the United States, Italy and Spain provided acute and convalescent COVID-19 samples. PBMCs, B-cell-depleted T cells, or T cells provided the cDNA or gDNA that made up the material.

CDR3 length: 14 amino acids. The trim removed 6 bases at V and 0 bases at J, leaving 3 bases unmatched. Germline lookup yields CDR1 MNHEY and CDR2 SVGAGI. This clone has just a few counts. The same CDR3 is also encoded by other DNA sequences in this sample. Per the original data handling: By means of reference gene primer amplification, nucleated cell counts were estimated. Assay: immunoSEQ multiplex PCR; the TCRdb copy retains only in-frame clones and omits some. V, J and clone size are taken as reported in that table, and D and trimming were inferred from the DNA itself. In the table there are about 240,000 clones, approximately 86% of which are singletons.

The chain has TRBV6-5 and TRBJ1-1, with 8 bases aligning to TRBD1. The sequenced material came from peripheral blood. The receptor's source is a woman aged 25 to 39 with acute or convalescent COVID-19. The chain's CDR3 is CASRGTGVNTEAFF. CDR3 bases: TGTGCCAGCAGAGGGACAGGTGTGAACACTGAAGCTTTCTTT.